The sequence of this T cell receptor beta chain was determined in a study of Ad26.COV2.S vaccination and SARS-CoV-2 variants. Study details: Each vaccinee took Ad26.COV2.S intramuscularly, once or twice 56 days apart. Whole-study results and caveats: Following vaccination, spike-specific CD8+ and CD4+ T cell responses reportedly exhibited substantial breadth.

There are 17 residues in the CDR3. The V gene's germline CDR1 is SGHVS and CDR2 FQNEAQ. The ends were cut back, 5 bases at V and 4 bases at J, with 20 bases in the middle. As concerns this clone: Its matching antigen is unknown.

Noted treatment: around 19 received Ad26.COV2.S at low or high dose, single or two shots; roughly five received placebo; per-sample allocation not given. The samples were gathered on day 63 after the first injection of vaccine or placebo. A Boston adult aged 18-55 years was the donor. Profiled with immunoSEQ multiplex PCR; TCRdb holds only in-frame clones, not every one. The data contain 300,000 to 500,000 clones, more than 85% of them singletons. The chain has TRBV7-8 and TRBJ1-4, with a weak D call TRBD1 (5 bases). This receptor was obtained from a person between 18 and 60 years old who received the Ad26.COV2.S COVID-19 vaccine or a placebo. This specimen consisted of peripheral blood, obtained in a trial of Ad26.COV2.S vaccine versus placebo. The CDR3 spells CASSPGPLTGFNEKLFF. CDR3 nucleotide sequence: TGTGCCAGCAGCCCAGGGCCTCTTACGGGGTTTAATGAAAAACTGTTTTTT.